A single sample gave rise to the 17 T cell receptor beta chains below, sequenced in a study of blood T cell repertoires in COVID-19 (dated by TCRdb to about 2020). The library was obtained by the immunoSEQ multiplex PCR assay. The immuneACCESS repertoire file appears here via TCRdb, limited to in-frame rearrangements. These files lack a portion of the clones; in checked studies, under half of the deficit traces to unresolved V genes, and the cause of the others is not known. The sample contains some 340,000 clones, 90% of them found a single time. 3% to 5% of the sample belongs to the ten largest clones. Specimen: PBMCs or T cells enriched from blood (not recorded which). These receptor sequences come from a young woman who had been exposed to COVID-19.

The CDR3 region is CASSLEGAGVQYF. As DNA, the CDR3 is TGTGCCAGCAGCCTGGAGGGAGCGGGGGTACAGTACTTC. The V gene is TRBV5-4, the J gene TRBJ2-7, with 8 bases matching TRBD2. Germline lookup yields CDR1 SGHNT and CDR2 YYREEE (reference sequence). This CDR3 is built from 13 residues. J was trimmed by 10 bases and V by 4 bases; bases with no gene match: 10.

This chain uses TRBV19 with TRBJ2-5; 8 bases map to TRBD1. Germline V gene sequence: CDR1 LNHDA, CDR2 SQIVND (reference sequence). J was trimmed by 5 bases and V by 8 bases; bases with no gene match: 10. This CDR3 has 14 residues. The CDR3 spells CASGHWTGSETQYF. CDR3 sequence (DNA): TGTGCCAGTGGACATTGGACAGGGTCGGAGACCCAGTACTTC.

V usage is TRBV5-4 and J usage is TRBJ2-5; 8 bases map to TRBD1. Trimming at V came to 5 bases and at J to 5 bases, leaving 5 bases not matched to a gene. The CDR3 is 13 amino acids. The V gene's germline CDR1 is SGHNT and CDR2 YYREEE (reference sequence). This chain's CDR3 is CASRHGQGETQYF. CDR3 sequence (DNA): TGTGCCAGCAGACACGGACAGGGTGAGACCCAGTACTTC.

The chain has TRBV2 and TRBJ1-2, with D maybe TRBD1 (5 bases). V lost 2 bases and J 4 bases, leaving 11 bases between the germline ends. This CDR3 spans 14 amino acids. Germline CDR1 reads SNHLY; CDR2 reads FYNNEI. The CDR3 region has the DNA TGTGCCAGCAGTGAAAGGGGTGACAGCTATGGCTACACCTTC. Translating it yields CASSERGDSYGYTF.

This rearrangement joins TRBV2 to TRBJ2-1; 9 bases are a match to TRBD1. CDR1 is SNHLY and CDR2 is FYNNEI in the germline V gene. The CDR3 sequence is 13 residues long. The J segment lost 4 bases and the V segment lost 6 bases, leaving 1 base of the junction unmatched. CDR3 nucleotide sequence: TGTGCCAGCAGCGGACAGGGGTACAATGAGCAGTTCTTC. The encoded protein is CASSGQGYNEQFF.

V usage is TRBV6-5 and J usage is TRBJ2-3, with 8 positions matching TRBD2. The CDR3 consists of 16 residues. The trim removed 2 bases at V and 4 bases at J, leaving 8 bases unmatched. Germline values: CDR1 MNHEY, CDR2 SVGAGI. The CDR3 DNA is TGTGCCAGCAGTTACGCCGGACTAGCCCGTGCAGATACGCAGTATTTT. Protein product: CASSYAGLARADTQYF.

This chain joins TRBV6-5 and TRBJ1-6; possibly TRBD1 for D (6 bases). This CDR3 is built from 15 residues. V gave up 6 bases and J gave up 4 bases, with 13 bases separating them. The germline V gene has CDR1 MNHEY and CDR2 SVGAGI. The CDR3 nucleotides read TGTGCCAGCAGCAGGACAGTCGATTATAATTCACCCCTCCACTTT. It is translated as CASSRTVDYNSPLHF.

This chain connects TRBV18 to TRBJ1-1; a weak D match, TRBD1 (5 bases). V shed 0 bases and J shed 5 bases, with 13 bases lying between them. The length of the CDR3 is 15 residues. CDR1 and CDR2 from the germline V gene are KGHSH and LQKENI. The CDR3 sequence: CASSPPAGGDTEAFF. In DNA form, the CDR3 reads TGTGCCAGCTCACCACCGGCGGGGGGAGATACTGAAGCTTTCTTT. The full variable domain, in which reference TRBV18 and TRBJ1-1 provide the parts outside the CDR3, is NAGVMQNPRHLVRRRGQEARLRCSPMKGHSHVYWYRQLPEEGLKFMVYLQKENIIDESGMPKERFSAEFPKEGPSILRIQQVVRGDSAAYFCASSPPAGGDTEAFFGQGTRLTVV.

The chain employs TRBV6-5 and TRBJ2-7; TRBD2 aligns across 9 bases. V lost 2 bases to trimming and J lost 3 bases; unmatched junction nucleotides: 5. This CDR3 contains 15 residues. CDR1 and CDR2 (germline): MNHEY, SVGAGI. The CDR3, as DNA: TGTGCCAGCAGTTACGTGGGTAGCGGGGGCTACGAGCAGTACTTC. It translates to CASSYVGSGGYEQYF.

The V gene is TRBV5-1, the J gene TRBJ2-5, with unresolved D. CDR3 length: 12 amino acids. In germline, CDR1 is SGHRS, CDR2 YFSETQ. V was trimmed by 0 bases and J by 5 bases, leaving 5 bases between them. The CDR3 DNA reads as TGCGCCAGCAGCTTGGACGGGGAGACCCAGTACTTC. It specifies CASSLDGETQYF.

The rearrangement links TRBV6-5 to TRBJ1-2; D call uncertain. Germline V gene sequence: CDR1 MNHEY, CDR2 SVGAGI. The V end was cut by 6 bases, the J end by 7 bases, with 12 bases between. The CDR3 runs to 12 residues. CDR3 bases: TGTGCCAGCAGGGACTCTCACCGTGGCTACACCTTC. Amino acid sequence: CASRDSHRGYTF.

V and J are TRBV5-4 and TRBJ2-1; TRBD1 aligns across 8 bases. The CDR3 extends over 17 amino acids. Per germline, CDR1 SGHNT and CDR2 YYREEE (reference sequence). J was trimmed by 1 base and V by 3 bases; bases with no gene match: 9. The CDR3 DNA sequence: TGTGCCAGCAGCTCCGGACAGGGAAGGGCTTCCTACAATGAGCAGTTCTTC. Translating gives CASSSGQGRASYNEQFF.

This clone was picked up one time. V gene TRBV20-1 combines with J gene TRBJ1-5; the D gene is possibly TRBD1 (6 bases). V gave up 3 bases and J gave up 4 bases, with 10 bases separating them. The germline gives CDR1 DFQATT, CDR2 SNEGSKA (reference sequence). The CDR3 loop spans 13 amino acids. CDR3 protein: CSASLGGNQPQHF. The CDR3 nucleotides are TGCAGTGCTAGTTTAGGGGGTAATCAGCCCCAGCATTTT.

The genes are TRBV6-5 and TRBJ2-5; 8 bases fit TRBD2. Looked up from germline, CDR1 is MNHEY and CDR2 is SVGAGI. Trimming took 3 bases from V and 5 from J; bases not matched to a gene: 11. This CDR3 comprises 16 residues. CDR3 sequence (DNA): TGTGCCAGCAGTTATTCCGGTCGGGGGGGCAGGGAGACCCAGTACTTC. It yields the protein CASSYSGRGGRETQYF.

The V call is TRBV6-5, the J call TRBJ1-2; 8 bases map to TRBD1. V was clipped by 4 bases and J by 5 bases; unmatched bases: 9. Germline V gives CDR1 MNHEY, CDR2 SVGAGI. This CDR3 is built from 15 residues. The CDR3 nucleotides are TGTGCCAGCAGTTTTGGGACAGGTGGGGTTTATGGCTACACCTTC. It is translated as CASSFGTGGVYGYTF.

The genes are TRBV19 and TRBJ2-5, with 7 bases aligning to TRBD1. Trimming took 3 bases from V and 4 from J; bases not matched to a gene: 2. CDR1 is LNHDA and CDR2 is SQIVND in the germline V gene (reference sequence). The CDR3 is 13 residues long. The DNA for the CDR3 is TGTGCCAGTAGTATCGACAGGGTAGAGACCCAGTACTTC. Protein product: CASSIDRVETQYF.

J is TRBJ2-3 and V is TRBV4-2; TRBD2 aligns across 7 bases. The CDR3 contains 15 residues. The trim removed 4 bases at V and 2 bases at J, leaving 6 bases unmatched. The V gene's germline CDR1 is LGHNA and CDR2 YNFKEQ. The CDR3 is CASSLGEGPTDTQYF. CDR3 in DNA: TGTGCCAGCAGCCTCGGGGAGGGACCCACAGATACGCAGTATTTT.